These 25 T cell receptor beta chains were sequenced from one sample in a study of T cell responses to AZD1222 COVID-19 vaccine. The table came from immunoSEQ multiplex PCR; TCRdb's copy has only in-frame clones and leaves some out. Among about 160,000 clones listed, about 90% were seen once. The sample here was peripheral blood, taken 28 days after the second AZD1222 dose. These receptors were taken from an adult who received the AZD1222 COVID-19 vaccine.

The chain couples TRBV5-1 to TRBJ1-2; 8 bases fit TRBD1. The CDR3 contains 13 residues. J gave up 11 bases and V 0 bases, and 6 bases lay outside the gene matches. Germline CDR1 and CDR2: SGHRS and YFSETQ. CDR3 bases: TGCGCCAGCAGCTTGGAACAGGGGGTCCCGTACACCTTC. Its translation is CASSLEQGVPYTF. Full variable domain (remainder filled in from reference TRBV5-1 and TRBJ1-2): KAGVTQTPRYLIKTRGQQVTLSCSPISGHRSVSWYQQTPGQGLQFLFEYFSETQRNKGNFPGRFSGRQFSNSRSEMNVSTLELGDSALYLCASSLEQGVPYTFGSGTRLTVV.

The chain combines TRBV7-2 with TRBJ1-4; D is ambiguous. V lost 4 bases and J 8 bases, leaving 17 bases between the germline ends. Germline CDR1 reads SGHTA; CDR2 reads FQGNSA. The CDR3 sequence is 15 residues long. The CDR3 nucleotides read TGTGCCAGCAGCTCGCGGTGGGGTCGAAAAGAAAAACTGTTTTTT. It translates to CASSSRWGRKEKLFF.

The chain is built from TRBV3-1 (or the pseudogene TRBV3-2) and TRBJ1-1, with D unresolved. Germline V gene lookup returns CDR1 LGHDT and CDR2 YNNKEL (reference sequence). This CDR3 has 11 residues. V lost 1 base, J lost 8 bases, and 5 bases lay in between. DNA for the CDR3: TGTGCCAGCAGCCAAGGGCACGAAGCTTTCTTT. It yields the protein CASSQGHEAFF.

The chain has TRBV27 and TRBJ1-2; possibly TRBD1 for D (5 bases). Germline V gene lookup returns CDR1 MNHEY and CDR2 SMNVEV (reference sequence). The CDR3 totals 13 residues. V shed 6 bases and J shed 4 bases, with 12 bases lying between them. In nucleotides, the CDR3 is TGTGCCAGCAGCTTAGGGGTGGGCTATGGCTACACCTTC. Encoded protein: CASSLGVGYGYTF.

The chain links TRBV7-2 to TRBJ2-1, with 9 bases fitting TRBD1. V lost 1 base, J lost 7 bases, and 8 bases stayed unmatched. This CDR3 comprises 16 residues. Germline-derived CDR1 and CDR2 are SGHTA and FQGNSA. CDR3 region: CASSLGGQGLWNEQFF. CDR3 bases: TGTGCCAGCAGCTTAGGGGGACAGGGTTTGTGGAATGAGCAGTTCTTC. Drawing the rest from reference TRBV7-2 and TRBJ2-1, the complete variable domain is GAGVSQSPSNKVTEKGKDVELRCDPISGHTALYWYRQSLGQGLEFLIYFQGNSAPDKSGLPSDRFSAERTGGSVSTLTIQRTQQEDSAVYLCASSLGGQGLWNEQFFGPGTRLTVL.

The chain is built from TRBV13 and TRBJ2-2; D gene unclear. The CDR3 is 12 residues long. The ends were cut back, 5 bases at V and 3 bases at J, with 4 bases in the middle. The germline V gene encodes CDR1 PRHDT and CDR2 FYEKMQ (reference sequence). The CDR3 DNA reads TGTGCCAGCAGCGTCTACACCGGGGAGCTGTTTTTT. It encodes CASSVYTGELFF. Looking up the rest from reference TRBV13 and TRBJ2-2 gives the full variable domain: AAGVIQSPRHLIKEKRETATLKCYPIPRHDTVYWYQQGPGQDPQFLISFYEKMQSDKGSIPDRFSAQQFSDYHSELNMSSLELGDSALYFCASSVYTGELFFGEGSRLTVL.

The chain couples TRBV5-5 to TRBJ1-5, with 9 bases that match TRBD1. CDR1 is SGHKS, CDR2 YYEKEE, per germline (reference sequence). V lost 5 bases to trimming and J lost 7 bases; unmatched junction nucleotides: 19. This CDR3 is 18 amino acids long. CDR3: CASSFFLGTGGAGQPQHF. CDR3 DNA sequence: TGTGCCAGCAGTTTTTTCCTGGGCACAGGGGGCGCGGGACAGCCCCAGCATTTT.

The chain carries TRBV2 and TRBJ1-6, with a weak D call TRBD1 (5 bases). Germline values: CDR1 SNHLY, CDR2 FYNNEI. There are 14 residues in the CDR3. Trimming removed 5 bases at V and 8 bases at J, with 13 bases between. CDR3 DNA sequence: TGTGCCAGCAGTAGGCGGGGGGAAGATTCACCCCTCCACTTT. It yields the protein CASSRRGEDSPLHF.

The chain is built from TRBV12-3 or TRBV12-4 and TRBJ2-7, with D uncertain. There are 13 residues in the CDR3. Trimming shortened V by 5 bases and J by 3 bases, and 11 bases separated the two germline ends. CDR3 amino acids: CASSTDGFYEQYF. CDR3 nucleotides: TGTGCCAGCAGTACAGACGGATTCTACGAGCAGTACTTC.

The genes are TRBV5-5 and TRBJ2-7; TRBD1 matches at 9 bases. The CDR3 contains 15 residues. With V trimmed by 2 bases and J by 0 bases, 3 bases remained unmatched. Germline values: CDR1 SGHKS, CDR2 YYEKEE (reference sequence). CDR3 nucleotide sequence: TGTGCCAGCAGCTTCGGGGACAGGGACTCCTACGAGCAGTACTTC. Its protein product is CASSFGDRDSYEQYF.

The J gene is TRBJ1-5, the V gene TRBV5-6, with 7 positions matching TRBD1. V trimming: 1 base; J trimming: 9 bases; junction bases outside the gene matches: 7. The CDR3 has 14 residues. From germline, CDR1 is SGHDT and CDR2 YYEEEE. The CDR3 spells CASSLSGGDTPQHF. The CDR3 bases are TGTGCCAGCAGCTTGTCAGGGGGTGACACGCCCCAGCATTTT.

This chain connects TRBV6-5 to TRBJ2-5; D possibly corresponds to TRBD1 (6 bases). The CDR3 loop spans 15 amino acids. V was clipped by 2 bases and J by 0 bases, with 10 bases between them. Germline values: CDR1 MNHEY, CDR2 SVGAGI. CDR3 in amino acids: CASSYTGNNQETQYF. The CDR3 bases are TGTGCCAGCAGTTACACAGGGAACAACCAAGAGACCCAGTACTTC.

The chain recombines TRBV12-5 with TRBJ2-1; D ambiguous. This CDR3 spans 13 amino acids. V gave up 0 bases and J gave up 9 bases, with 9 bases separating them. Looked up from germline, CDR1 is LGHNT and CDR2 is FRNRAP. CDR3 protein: CASGLVVLGEQFF. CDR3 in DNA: TGTGCTAGTGGTTTGGTTGTGCTCGGTGAGCAGTTCTTC.

The CDR3: CASSLVGGVTEAFF. In DNA form, the CDR3 reads TGTGCCAGCAGCTTGGTGGGGGGCGTCACTGAAGCTTTCTTT. This chain links TRBV5-6 with TRBJ1-1, with D perhaps TRBD1 (6 bases). CDR1 and CDR2 (germline): SGHDT, YYEEEE. V dropped 0 bases and J dropped 4 bases, with 10 bases sitting between them. This CDR3 region has 14 residues.

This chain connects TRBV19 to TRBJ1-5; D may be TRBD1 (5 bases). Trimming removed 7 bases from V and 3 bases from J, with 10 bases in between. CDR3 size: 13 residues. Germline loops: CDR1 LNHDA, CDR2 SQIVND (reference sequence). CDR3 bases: TGTGCCAGTACTATCAGGGTCAATCAGCCCCAGCATTTT. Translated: CASTIRVNQPQHF.

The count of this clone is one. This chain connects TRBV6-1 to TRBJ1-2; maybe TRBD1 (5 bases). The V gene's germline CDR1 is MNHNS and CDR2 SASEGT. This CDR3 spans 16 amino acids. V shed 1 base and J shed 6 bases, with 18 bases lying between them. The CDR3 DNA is TGTGCCAGCAGTGAAGGGGACGGACCCCTACACGATGGCTACACCTTC. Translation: CASSEGDGPLHDGYTF.

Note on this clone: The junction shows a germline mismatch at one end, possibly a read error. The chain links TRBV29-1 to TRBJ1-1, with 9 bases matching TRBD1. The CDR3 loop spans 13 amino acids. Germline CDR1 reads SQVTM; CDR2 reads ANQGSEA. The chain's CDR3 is CSVSTGGNTEVFF. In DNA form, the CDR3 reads TGCAGCGTTTCGACAGGGGGGAACACTGAAGTTTTCTTT.

The DNA for the CDR3 is TGTGCCAGCTCACCACCGGCAGGGGGTTGGACTGAAGCTTTCTTT. Amino acid sequence: CASSPPAGGWTEAFF. The chain combines TRBV18 with TRBJ1-1; 7 bases agree with TRBD1. CDR1 KGHSH and CDR2 LQKENI come from the germline V gene. The CDR3 contains 15 residues. J was trimmed by 5 bases and V by 0 bases; bases with no gene match: 6.

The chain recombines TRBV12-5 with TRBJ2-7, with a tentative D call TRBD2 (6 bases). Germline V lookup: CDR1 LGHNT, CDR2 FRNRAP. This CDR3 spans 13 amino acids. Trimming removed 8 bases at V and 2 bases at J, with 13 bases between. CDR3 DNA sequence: TGTGCTAGTCGGAGGGAAAGCCCCTACGAGCAGTACTTC. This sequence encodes CASRRESPYEQYF.

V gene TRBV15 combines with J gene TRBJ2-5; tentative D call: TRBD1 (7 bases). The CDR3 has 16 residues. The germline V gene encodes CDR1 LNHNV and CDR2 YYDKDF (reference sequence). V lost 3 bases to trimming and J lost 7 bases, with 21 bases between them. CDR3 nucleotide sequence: TGTGCCACCAGCAGTCTACCGGGACAGCTAGCGAGGACCCAGTACTTC. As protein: CATSSLPGQLARTQYF.

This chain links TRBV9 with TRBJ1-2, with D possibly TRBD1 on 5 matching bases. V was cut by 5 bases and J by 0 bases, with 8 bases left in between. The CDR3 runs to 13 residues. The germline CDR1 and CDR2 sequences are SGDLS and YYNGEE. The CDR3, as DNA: TGTGCCAGCAGTCGGGGCCCTAACTATGGCTACACCTTC. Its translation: CASSRGPNYGYTF. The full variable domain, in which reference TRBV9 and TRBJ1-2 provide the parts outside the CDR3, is DSGVTQTPKHLITATGQRVTLRCSPRSGDLSVYWYQQSLDQGLQFLIQYYNGEERAKGNILERFSAQQFPDLHSELNLSSLELGDSALYFCASSRGPNYGYTFGSGTRLTVV.

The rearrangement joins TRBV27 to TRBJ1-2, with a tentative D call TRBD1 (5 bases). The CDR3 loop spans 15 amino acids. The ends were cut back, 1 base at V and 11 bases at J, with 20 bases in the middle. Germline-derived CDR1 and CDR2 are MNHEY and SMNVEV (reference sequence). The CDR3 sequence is CASSLWARDPRGYTF. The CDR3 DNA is TGTGCCAGCAGTTTATGGGCCCGGGACCCGCGTGGGTACACCTTC.

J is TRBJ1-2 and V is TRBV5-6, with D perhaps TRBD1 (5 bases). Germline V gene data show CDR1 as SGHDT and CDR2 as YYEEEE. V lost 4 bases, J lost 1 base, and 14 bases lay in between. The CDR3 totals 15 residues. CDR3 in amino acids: CASSPRTTVNYGYTF. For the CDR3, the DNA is TGTGCCAGCAGCCCTCGTACGACAGTTAACTATGGCTACACCTTC.

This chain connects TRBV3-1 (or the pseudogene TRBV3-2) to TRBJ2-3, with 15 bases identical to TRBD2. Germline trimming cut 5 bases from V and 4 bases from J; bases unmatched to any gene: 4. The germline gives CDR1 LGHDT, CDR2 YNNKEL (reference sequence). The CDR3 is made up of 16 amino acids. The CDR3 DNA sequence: TGTGCCAGCAGCTCATGGACTAGCGGGGGGGCAGATACGCAGTATTTT. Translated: CASSSWTSGGADTQYF.

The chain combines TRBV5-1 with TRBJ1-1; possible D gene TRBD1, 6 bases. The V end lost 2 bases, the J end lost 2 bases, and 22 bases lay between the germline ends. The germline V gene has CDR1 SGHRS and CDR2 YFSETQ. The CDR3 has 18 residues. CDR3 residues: CASSFGTGTPRKNTEAFF. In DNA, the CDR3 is TGCGCCAGCAGCTTTGGGACCGGGACACCGAGGAAAAACACTGAAGCTTTCTTT.